These 5 T cell receptor beta chains were all obtained from the same sample, sequenced in a study of T cells in Graves' hyperthyroidism and ophthalmopathy. Template material for amplifying TCR beta CDR3 regions consisted of RNA transcripts. HTBI primers were employed in a first-round RT-PCR of the TCR CDR3. Using its own MiXCR run on the multiplex PCR reads, TCRdb lists one record per CDR3 protein. The table shows hundreds of thousands of distinct CDR3 sequences, with nearly 20% occurring only once. The sample comprised blood. The receptors stem from a man aged 40-49 years with Graves' ophthalmopathy.

Only a few counts were recorded for this clonotype. V usage is TRBV19 and J usage is TRBJ2-3, with TRBD1 matching over 7 bases. Germline assignment: CDR1 LNHDA and CDR2 SQIVND (reference sequence). Germline trimming cut 5 bases from V and 2 bases from J; bases unmatched to any gene: 7. The CDR3 covers 15 residues. Here the CDR3 DNA reads TGTGCCAGTAGTTTCACAGGGGTCACCACAGATACGCAGTATTTT. Translated: CASSFTGVTTDTQYF.

This clonotype was recorded many times. V is TRBV6-1 and J is TRBJ2-1, with D perhaps being TRBD1 or TRBD2 (5 bases each). V lost 8 bases and J 0 bases, leaving 17 bases between the germline ends. The CDR3 is made up of 16 amino acids. CDR1 and CDR2 (germline): MNHNS, SASEGT. In DNA form, the CDR3 reads TGTGCCAGCGGGGGTTTCGGGGAGAGCTCCTACAATGAGCAGTTCTTC. Its protein is CASGGFGESSYNEQFF.

This clonotype was counted at least ten times. This CDR3 is CASSTRLAGAYEQYF. The CDR3 nucleotides are TGTGCCAGCAGTACCAGACTAGCGGGTGCCTACGAGCAGTACTTC. This chain links TRBV2 with TRBJ2-7; TRBD2 agrees at 10 bases. The CDR3 sequence is 15 residues long. After removal of 5 bases from V and 2 bases from J, the junction contained 6 bases not matched to a gene. The germline CDR1 and CDR2 sequences are SNHLY and FYNNEI.

This clonotype was counted ten times or more. V and J are TRBV11-2 and TRBJ2-1; 11 bases fit TRBD2. V dropped 5 bases and J dropped 5; count of bases not matched to a gene: 5. This CDR3 contains 15 residues. The V gene's germline CDR1 is SGHAT and CDR2 FQNNGV. The CDR3 DNA follows: TGTGCCAGCAGCACGGGACTAGCGGCAAACAATGAGCAGTTCTTC. It encodes CASSTGLAANNEQFF.

This clonotype was counted between two and nine times. The gene calls are TRBV5-1 and TRBJ2-2; 8 nucleotides match TRBD1. The CDR3 has 16 residues. V gave up 2 bases and J gave up 1 base; unmatched junction bases: 4. Germline V lookup: CDR1 SGHRS, CDR2 YFSETQ. The DNA for the CDR3 is TGCGCCAGCAGCTTCGAGACAGGGGTGAACACCGGGGAGCTGTTTTTT. This sequence encodes CASSFETGVNTGELFF.